This TCR beta chain emerged from a study of blood T cell repertoires in COVID-19. Study in general: Both acute and convalescent COVID-19 samples were obtained from the United States, Italy and Spain.

As processed by the authors: Amplification of reference gene primers provided the estimated nucleated cell counts. Repertoires were generated with immunoSEQ multiplex PCR, while TCRdb's copy carries only in-frame clones and drops some. Clone size and the V and J calls come from that table; the DNA yielded D and trimming. The sample holds around 300,000 clones, about 90% seen once. One Seattle source followed patients from active infection through their disease course. The CDR3 spans 15 residues. Germline loops: CDR1 SGHRS, CDR2 YFSETQ. Trimming stripped 1 base from V and 2 bases from J, with 11 bases between.

The chain carries TRBV5-1 and TRBJ2-3; D call uncertain. Sequencing was done on a sample of peripheral blood. This TCR derives from a woman aged 40 to 55 with COVID-19, enrolled during active disease. The CDR3 loop is CASSLFSGPTDTQYF. CDR3 sequence (DNA): TGCGCCAGCAGCTTGTTTAGTGGGCCCACAGATACGCAGTATTTT.